The next 27 T cell receptor beta chains were all read from a single sample in a study of CXCR3-negative and CXCR3-positive naive CD8 T cells. No antigens are known for them. The authors made the TRB cDNA libraries by 5' RACE using UMI labels. Reprocessing the 5' RACE reads, TCRdb reports a single entry for every CDR3 protein and omits DNA. This sample contains approximately 90,000 distinct CDR3 sequences. General study points: Researchers report that CXCR3-positive naive cells carry more hydrophobic TRB CDR3s than CXCR3-negative naive cells.

The material sequenced was naive CXCR3+ CD8+ T cells from blood. Subset of the sample: CD45RO-CCR7+CD27+CD95- naive CD8+ T cells expressing CXCR3 (TNR3+). Every receptor here comes from a human donor in good health. Some clones in this sample may be carry-over from other donors' samples.

This chain connects TRBV6-2 or TRBV6-3 to TRBJ1-1. Germline CDR1 is MNHEY and CDR2 is SVGEGT. The CDR3 loop spans 13 amino acids. The CDR3 reads CASSYGPRYEAFF.

The chain is built from TRBV4-2 and TRBJ2-1. CDR1 and CDR2 (germline): LGHNA, YNFKEQ. The CDR3 contains 15 residues. This chain's CDR3 is CASSPDLGSYNEQFF.

The rearrangement uses TRBV28 and TRBJ2-7. Germline V lookup: CDR1 MDHEN, CDR2 SYDVKM. CDR3 size: 11 residues. Here the CDR3 reads CASRANYEQYF.

The chain uses TRBV27 and TRBJ2-7. The V gene's germline CDR1 is MNHEY and CDR2 SMNVEV (reference sequence). This CDR3 region has 15 residues. This chain's CDR3 is CASSLTQGRAYEQYF.

The chain employs TRBV7-6 and TRBJ2-1; there is no DNA to check the TCRdb D call of TRBD2. The germline gives CDR1 SGHVS, CDR2 FNYEAQ. This CDR3 is 18 amino acids long. CDR3 residues: CASSLNRGDSGSYNEKFF.

The rearrangement joins TRBV6-2 or TRBV6-3 to TRBJ2-3; there is no DNA to check the TCRdb D call of TRBD1. CDR1 is MNHEY, CDR2 SVGEGT, per germline. The CDR3 has 15 residues. The CDR3 reads CASTLQGGSADTQYF.

The chain recombines TRBV4-3 with TRBJ2-2; without DNA, the TCRdb call of TRBD2 cannot be checked. This CDR3 spans 16 amino acids. Germline V gives CDR1 LGHNA, CDR2 YSLEER. The CDR3 reads CASSPQAGRPTGELFF.

This rearrangement joins TRBV7-6 to TRBJ2-3; the TCRdb D gene call, TRBD1, has no DNA to confirm it. The germline CDR1 and CDR2 sequences are SGHVS and FNYEAQ. The CDR3 runs 17 residues. The CDR3 spells CASSFTGGLTSTDTQYF.

V is TRBV9 and J is TRBJ1-6; TCRdb returns TRBD1, unconfirmable since there is no DNA. Germline lookup yields CDR1 SGDLS and CDR2 YYNGEE. This CDR3 is built from 12 residues. CDR3 region: CASGQGNSPLHF. Complete variable domain (other parts from reference TRBV9 and TRBJ1-6): DSGVTQTPKHLITATGQRVTLRCSPRSGDLSVYWYQQSLDQGLQFLIQYYNGEERAKGNILERFSAQQFPDLHSELNLSSLELGDSALYFCASGQGNSPLHFGNGTRLTVT.

The chain combines TRBV20-1 with TRBJ2-7; TCRdb proposes TRBD2, but this gene call is untestable without DNA. The germline V gene has CDR1 DFQATT and CDR2 SNEGSKA (reference sequence). This CDR3 contains 14 residues. CDR3 residues: CSASTSGKAYEQYF.

The rearrangement links TRBV10-3 to TRBJ2-3. From germline, CDR1 is ENHRY and CDR2 SYGVKD. This CDR3 spans 11 amino acids. The chain's CDR3 is CASRVGDTQYF.

The CDR3 reads CASSQDWGAGDEQFF. This chain links TRBV14 with TRBJ2-1; the D gene TCRdb calls, TRBD2, cannot be checked with no DNA. The CDR3 loop spans 15 amino acids. The germline V gene has CDR1 SGHDN and CDR2 FVKESK.

The chain has TRBV14 and TRBJ2-3; the TRBD1 assignment by TCRdb is unverifiable without DNA. CDR1 and CDR2 from the germline V gene are SGHDN and FVKESK. There are 15 residues in the CDR3. CDR3 residues: CASSPGHQSTDTQYF.

The rearrangement joins TRBV7-7 to TRBJ2-5; as DNA is missing, the TRBD1 call by TCRdb cannot be tested. In germline, CDR1 is SSHAT, CDR2 FNYEAQ (reference sequence). The CDR3 is 16 amino acids. CDR3 in amino acids: CASSFDRGLSQETQYF. Full variable domain (missing parts from reference TRBV7-7 and TRBJ2-5): GAGVSQSPRYKVTKRGQDVTLRCDPISSHATLYWYQQALGQGPEFLTYFNYEAQPDKSGLPSDRFSAERPEGSISTLTIQRTEQRDSAMYRCASSFDRGLSQETQYFGPGTRLLVL.

This chain connects TRBV29-1 to TRBJ1-2. The CDR3 sequence is 13 residues long. Germline assignment: CDR1 SQVTM and CDR2 ANQGSEA. The CDR3 here is CSVDSPSGDGYTF.

CDR3 loop: CSVVGGGTEAFF. The chain recombines TRBV29-1 with TRBJ1-1. CDR1 is SQVTM, CDR2 ANQGSEA, per germline. The CDR3 is made up of 12 amino acids.

The V gene is TRBV15, the J gene TRBJ2-7; TCRdb picks TRBD1, but there is no DNA to check that call. The CDR3 sequence is 13 residues long. Germline lookup yields CDR1 LNHNV and CDR2 YYDKDF (reference sequence). Here the CDR3 reads CATSWTKGGEQYF.

The rearrangement links TRBV30 to TRBJ1-3. The CDR3 is 14 residues long. Germline V gene sequence: CDR1 GTSNPN, CDR2 SVGIG (reference sequence). CDR3 loop: CAWSLWSSGNTIYF.

Here the CDR3 reads CASSSVPTYEQYF. The V and J genes are TRBV7-2 and TRBJ2-7. The germline V gene has CDR1 SGHTA and CDR2 FQGNSA. The CDR3 covers 13 residues.

The V and J genes are TRBV3-1 and TRBJ2-1; TCRdb's D call of TRBD2 is untestable without DNA. The CDR3 consists of 18 residues. Germline lookup yields CDR1 LGHDT and CDR2 YNNKEL (reference sequence). The CDR3 protein is CASSQDPSGGPPYNEQFF.

The chain couples TRBV10-3 to TRBJ2-5. The CDR3 totals 15 residues. CDR1 is ENHRY, CDR2 SYGVKD, per germline. The chain's CDR3 is CAISEWGREQETQYF.

V usage is TRBV20-1 and J usage is TRBJ2-3; absent DNA, TCRdb's TRBD2 call cannot be checked. The CDR3 has 16 residues. Germline V gene lookup returns CDR1 DFQATT and CDR2 SNEGSKA (reference sequence). This CDR3 reads CSARDPIFQKPDTQYF.

V gene TRBV29-1 combines with J gene TRBJ1-4; TCRdb outputs TRBD1, but without DNA this stays unchecked. Per germline, CDR1 SQVTM and CDR2 ANQGSEA. The CDR3 is 13 residues long. The CDR3: CSDLWGLNEKLFF. The whole variable domain, filled in from reference TRBV29-1 and TRBJ1-4, reads SAVISQKPSRDICQRGTSLTIQCQVDSQVTMMFWYRQQPGQSLTLIATANQGSEATYESGFVIDKFPISRPNLTFSTLTVSNMSPEDSSIYLCSDLWGLNEKLFFGSGTQLSVL.

The V gene is TRBV7-2, the J gene TRBJ2-3; TCRdb's assignment of TRBD1 cannot be checked, as there is no DNA. Germline V gene data show CDR1 as SGHTA and CDR2 as FQGNSA. This CDR3 contains 17 residues. The CDR3 loop is CASSPVALRQGRDTQYF.

The V and J genes are TRBV5-6 and TRBJ1-5. Germline V gives CDR1 SGHDT, CDR2 YYEEEE. There are 15 residues in the CDR3. The CDR3 region is CASSLQGFGRQPQHF.

The CDR3 sequence: CSVLSTRAGELFF. The rearrangement joins TRBV29-1 to TRBJ2-2; TCRdb lists TRBD1, though no DNA is available to test this call. Germline values: CDR1 SQVTM, CDR2 ANQGSEA. This CDR3 comprises 13 residues.

The chain couples TRBV28 to TRBJ2-1. From germline, CDR1 is MDHEN and CDR2 SYDVKM. This CDR3 has 15 residues. CDR3 protein: CASSFWVSSYNEQFF.